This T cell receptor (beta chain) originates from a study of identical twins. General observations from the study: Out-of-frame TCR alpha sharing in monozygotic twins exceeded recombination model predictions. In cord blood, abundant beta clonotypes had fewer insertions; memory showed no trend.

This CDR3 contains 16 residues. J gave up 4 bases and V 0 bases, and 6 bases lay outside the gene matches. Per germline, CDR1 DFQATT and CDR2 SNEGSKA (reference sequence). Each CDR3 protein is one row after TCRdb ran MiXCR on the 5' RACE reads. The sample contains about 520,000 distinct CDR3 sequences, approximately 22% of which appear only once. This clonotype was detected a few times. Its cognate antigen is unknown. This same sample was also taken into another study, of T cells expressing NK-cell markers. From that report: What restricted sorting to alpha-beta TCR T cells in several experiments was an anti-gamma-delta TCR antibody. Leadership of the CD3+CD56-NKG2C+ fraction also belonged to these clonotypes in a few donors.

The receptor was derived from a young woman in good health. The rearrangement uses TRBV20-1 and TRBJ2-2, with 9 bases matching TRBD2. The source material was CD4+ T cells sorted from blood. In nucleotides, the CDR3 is TGCAGTGCTAGAGATAGCGGGGGAGGGGGCACCGGGGAGCTGTTTTTT. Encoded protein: CSARDSGGGGTGELFF.